The entry below describes one T cell receptor beta chain. Its matching antigen is unknown. The data originate from a study of shared clonotypes between healthy human individuals. Study findings and constraints: Genetic and exposure-history diversity was limited by the few donors.

The assay was immunoSEQ multiplex PCR, and TCRdb's table has in-frame clones only and misses some. The sample has around 1 million clones; more than 75% are singletons. Deletions cut 5 bases from V and 0 bases from J, with 17 bases between. The CDR3 has 16 amino acids. Germline CDR1 and CDR2: MNHNY and SVGAGI (reference sequence). The chain carries TRBV6-6 and TRBJ2-7; possible D gene TRBD1, 6 bases. Sequenced: memory CD4+ T cells sorted from blood. This sample's subset: CD45RA-negative fraction. The TCR was taken from a man aged 18 to 30 in good health. The CDR3 nucleotides read TGTGCCAGCAGTCGTAAGATGGACAGTTACTCCTACGAGCAGTACTTC. Translated: CASSRKMDSYSYEQYF.